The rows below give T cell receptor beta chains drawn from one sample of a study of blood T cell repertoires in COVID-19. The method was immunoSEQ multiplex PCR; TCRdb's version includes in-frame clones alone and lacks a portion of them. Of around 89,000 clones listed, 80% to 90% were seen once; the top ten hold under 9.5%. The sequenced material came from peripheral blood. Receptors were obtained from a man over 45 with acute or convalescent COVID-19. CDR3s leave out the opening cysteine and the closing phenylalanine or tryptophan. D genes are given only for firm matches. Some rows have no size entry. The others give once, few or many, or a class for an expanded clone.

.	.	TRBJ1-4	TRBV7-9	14	ASSPQQGAGNEKLF
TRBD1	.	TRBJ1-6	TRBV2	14	ASRENRGLRNSPLH
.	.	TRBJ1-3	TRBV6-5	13	ASTPLGRAGNTIY
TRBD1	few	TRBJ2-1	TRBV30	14	AWSVGDRGPSNEQF
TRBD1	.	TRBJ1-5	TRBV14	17	ASSQDRDRGPYSNQPQH
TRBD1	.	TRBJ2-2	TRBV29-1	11	SAGTGNTGELF
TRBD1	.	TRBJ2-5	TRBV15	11	ATTGTGVETQY
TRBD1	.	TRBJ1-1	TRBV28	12	ASSRQGLGSEAF
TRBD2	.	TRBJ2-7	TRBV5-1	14	ASRFGGSGGAYEQY
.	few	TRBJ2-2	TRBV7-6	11	ASSVSVSRELF
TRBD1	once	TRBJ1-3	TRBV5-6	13	ASSLGGLAGNTIY
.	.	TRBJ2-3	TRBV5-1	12	ASSSTASTDTQY
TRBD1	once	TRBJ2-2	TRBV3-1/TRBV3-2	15	ASSQELGQASTGELF
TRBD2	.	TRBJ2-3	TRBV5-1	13	ASSSSLAGTDTQY
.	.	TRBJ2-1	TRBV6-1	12	ASSEAVQGNEQF
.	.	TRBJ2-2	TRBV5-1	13	ASSWRDGNTGELF
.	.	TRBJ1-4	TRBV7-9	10	ASSLVSEKLF
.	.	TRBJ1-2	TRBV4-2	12	ASSQDLGDYGYT
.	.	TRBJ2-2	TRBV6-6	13	ASTPPQGNTGELF
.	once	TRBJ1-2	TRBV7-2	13	ASSLGRAEASGYT
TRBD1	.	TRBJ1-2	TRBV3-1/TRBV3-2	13	ASSQDHSDRVGYT
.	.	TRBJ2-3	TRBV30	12	ARGTAGARDTQY
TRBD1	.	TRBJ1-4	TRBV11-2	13	ASSLDNRGWEKLF
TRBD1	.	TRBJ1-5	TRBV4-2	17	ASSQVGATGGGGNQPQH
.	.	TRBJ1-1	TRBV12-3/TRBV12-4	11	ASRVSGNTEAF
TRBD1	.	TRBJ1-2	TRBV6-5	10	ASRDSYYGYT
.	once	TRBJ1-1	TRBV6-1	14	ASSERQLRGGTEAF
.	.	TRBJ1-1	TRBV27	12	ASSLSRVITEAF
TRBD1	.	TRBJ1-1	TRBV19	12	ASRRDRGDTEAF
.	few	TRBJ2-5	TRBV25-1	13	ASSDLDWKEETQY
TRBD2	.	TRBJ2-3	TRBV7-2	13	ASRAAGGPSDTQY
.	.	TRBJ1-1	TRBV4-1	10	ASSPPRTEAF
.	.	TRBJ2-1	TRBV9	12	ASSVLFGGNEQF
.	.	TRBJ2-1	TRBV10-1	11	AVPGAWCGEQF
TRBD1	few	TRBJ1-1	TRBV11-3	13	ASSLDGTGVTEAF
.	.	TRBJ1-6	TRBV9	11	ASSSGYNSPLH
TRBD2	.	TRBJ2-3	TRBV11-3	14	ASSLGAGGRADTQY
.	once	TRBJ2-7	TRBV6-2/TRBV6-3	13	ASSYSPSGSYEQY
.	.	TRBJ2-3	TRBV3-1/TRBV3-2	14	ASSQDMGGATDTQY
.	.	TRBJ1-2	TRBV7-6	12	ASSATVGAEGYT
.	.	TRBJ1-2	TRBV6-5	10	ASSRGRYGYT